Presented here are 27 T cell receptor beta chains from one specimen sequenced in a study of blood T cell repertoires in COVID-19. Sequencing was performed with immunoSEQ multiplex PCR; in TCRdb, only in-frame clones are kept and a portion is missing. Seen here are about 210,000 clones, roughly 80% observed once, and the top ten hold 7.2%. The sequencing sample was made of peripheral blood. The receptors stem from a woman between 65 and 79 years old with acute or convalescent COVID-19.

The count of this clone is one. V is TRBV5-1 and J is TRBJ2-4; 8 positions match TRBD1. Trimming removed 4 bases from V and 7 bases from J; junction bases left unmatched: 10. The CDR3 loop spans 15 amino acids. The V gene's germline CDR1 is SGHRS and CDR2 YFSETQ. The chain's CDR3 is CASSTTPGGFNIQYF. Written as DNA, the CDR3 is TGCGCCAGCAGCACCACCCCAGGGGGCTTTAACATTCAGTACTTC.

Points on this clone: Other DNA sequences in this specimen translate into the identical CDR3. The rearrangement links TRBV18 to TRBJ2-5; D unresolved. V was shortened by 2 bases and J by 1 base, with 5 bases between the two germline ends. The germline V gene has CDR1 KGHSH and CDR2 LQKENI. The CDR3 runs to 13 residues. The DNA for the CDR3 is TGTGCCAGCTCACCAGGCAGCCAAGAGACCCAGTACTTC. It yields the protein CASSPGSQETQYF.

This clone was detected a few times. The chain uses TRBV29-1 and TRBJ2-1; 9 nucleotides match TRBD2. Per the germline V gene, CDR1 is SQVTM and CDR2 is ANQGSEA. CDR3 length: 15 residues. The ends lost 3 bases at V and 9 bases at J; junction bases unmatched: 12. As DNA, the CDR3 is TGCAGCGTTGAGGGGCCGGGACTAGCAGCAGGTGAGCAGTTCTTC. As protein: CSVEGPGLAAGEQFF.

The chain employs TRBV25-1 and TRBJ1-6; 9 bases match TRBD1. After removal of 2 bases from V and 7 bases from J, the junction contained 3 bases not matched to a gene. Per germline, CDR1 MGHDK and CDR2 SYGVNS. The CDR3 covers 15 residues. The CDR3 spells CASSEPGTGNSPLHF. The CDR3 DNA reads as TGTGCCAGCAGTGAACCCGGGACAGGGAATTCACCCCTCCACTTT.

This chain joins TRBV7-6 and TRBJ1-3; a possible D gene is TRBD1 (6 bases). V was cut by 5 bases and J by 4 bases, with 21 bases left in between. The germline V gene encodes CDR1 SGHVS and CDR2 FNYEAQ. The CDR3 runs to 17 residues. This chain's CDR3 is CASSAATGRSSGNTIYF. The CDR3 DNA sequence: TGTGCCAGCAGCGCCGCGACAGGCCGGAGCTCCGGAAACACCATATATTTT.

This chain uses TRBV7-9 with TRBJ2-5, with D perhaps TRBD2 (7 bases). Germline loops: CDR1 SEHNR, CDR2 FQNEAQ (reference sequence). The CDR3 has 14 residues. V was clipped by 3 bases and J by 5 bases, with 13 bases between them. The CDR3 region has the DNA TGTGCCAGCAGCTTGGGGGGGGGCGTGGAGACCCAGTACTTC. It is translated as CASSLGGGVETQYF.

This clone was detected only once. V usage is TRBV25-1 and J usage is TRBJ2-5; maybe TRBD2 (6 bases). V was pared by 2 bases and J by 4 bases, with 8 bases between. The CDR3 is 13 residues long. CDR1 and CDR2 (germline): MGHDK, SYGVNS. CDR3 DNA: TGTGCCAGCAGTGAAGCGGGACGAGAGACCCAGTACTTC. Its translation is CASSEAGRETQYF.

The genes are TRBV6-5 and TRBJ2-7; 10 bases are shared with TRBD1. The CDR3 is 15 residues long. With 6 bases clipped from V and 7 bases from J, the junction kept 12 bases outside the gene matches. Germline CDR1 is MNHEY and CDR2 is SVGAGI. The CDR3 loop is CASSQTGTGVREQYF. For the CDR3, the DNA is TGTGCCAGCAGCCAAACCGGGACAGGGGTAAGGGAGCAGTACTTC.

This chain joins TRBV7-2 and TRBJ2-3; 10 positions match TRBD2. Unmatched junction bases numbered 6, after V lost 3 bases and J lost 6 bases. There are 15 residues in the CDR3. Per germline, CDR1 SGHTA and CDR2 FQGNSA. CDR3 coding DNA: TGTGCCAGCAGCTTCCTAGCGGGGGCCTTGGATACGCAGTATTTT. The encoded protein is CASSFLAGALDTQYF.

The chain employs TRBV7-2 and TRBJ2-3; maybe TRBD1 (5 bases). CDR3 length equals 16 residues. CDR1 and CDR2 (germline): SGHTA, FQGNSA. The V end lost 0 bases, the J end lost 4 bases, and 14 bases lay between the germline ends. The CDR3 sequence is CASSLALFQGADTQYF. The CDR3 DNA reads TGTGCCAGCAGCTTAGCCCTGTTCCAGGGCGCAGATACGCAGTATTTT.

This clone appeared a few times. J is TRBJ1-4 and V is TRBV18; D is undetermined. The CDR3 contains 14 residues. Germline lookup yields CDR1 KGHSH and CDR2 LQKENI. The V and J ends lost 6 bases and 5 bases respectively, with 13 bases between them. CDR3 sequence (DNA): TGTGCCAGCTCCGCCGCCGGCGGGAATGAAAAACTGTTTTTT. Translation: CASSAAGGNEKLFF.

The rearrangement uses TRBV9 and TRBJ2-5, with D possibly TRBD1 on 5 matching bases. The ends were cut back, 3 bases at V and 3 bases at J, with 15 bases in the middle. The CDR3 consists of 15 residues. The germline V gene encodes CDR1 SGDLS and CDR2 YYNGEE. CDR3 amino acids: CASSAQAGAKETQYF. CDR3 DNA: TGTGCCAGCAGCGCCCAGGCTGGGGCTAAAGAGACCCAGTACTTC.

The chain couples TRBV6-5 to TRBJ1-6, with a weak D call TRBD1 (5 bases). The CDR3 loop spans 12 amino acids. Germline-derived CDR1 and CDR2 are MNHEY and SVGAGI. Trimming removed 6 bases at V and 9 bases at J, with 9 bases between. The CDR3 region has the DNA TGTGCCAGCAGGGGGGGGACTTCACCCCTCCACTTT. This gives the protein CASRGGTSPLHF.

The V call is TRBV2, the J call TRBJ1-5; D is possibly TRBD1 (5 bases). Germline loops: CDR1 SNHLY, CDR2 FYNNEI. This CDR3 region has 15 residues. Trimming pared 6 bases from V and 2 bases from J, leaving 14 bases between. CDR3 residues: CASRQGAIGNQPQHF. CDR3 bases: TGTGCCAGCAGGCAAGGGGCAATAGGCAATCAGCCCCAGCATTTT.

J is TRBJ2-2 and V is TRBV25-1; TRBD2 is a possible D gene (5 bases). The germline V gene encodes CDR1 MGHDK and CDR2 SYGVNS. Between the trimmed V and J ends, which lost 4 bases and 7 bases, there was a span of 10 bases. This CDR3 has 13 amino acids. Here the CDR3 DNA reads TGTGCCAGCAGTGTATTCGGGGACGGGGAGCTGTTTTTT. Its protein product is CASSVFGDGELFF. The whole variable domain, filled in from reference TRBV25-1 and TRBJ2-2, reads EADIYQTPRYLVIGTGKKITLECSQTMGHDKMYWYQQDPGMELHLIHYSYGVNSTEKGDLSSESTVSRIRTEHFPLTLESARPSHTSQYLCASSVFGDGELFFGEGSRLTVL.

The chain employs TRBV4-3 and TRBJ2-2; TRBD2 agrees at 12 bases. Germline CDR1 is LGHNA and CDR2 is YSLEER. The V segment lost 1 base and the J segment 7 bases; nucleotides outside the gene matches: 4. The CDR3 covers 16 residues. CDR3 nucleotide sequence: TGCGCCAGCAGCCAAGTGACTAGCGGGGGCGGCGGGGAGCTGTTTTTT. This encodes CASSQVTSGGGGELFF.

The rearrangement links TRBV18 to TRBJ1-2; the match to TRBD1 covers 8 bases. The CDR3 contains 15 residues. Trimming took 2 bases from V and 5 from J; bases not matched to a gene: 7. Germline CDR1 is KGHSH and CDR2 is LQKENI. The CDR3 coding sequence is TGTGCCAGCTCACCAGGACAGGGAGGAAGGTATGGCTACACCTTC. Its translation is CASSPGQGGRYGYTF.

DNA of the CDR3: TGTGCCATCGGGGGTAGCGGGGGGGGCACAGATACGCAGTATTTT. Protein: CAIGGSGGGTDTQYF. V and J are TRBV10-3 and TRBJ2-3, with 11 bases matching TRBD2. CDR3 length: 15 amino acids. The J segment lost 1 base and the V segment lost 8 bases, leaving 5 bases of the junction unmatched. The V gene's germline CDR1 is ENHRY and CDR2 SYGVKD.

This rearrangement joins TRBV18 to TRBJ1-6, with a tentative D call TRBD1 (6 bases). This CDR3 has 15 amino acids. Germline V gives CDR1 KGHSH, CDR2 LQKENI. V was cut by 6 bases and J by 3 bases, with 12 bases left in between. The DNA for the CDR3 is TGTGCCAGCTCTCCCCGGGACAACTATAATTCACCCCTCCACTTT. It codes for CASSPRDNYNSPLHF.

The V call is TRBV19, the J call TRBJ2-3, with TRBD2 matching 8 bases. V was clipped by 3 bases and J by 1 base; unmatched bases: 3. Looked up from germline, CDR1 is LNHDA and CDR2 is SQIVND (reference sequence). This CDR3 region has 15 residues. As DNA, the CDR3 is TGTGCCAGTAGTATCGGGGGGGTGGGCACAGATACGCAGTATTTT. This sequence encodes CASSIGGVGTDTQYF.

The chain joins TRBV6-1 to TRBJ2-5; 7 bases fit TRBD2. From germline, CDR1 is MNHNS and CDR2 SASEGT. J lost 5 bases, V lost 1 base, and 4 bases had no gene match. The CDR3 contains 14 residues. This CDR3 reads CASSEGQAGETQYF. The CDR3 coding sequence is TGTGCCAGCAGTGAAGGCCAAGCGGGGGAGACCCAGTACTTC.

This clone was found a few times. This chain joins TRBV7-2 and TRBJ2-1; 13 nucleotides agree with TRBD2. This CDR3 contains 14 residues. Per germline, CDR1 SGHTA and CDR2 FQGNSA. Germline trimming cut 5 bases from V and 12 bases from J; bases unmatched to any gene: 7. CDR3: CASSLWTSGGSQFF. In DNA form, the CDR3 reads TGTGCCAGCAGCCTATGGACTAGCGGGGGTTCGCAGTTCTTC.

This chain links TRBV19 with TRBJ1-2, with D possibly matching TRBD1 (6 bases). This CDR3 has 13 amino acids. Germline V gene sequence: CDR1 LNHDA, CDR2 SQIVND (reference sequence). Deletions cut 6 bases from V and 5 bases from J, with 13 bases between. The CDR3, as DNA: TGTGCCAGTAGCCTATTCGGACAGTATGGCTACACCTTC. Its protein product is CASSLFGQYGYTF.

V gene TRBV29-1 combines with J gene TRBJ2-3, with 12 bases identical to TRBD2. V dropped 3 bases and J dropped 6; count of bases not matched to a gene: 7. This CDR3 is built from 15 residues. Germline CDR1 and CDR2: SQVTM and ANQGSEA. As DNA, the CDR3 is TGCAGCGTTGAGGAACTAGCGGGGGGTAGGGATACGCAGTATTTT. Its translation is CSVEELAGGRDTQYF.

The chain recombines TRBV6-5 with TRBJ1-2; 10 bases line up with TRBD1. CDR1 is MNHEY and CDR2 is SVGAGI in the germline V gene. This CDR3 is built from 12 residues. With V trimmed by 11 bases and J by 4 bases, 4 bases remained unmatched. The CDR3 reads CAGWDRGYGYTF. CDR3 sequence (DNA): TGTGCCGGATGGGACAGGGGCTATGGCTACACCTTC.

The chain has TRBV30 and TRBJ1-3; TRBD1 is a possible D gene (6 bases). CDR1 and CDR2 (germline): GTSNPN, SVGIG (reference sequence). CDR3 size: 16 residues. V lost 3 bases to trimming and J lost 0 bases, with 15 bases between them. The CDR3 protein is CAWSLRQAISGNTIYF. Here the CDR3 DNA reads TGTGCCTGGAGCTTAAGACAGGCGATCTCTGGAAACACCATATATTTT.

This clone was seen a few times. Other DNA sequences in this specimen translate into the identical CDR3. CDR3 bases: TGCGCCAGCAGCCAAGATCGCGCTAGCGGGGGCTACGAGCAGTACTTC. It encodes CASSQDRASGGYEQYF. V and J are TRBV4-3 and TRBJ2-7, with TRBD2 matching 10 bases. The CDR3 consists of 16 residues. The germline V gene has CDR1 LGHNA and CDR2 YSLEER. The V and J ends lost 0 bases and 3 bases, in that order; junction bases with no gene match: 5.